The source of this TCR beta chain is a study of blood T cells in healthy people across ages (dated by TCRdb to about 2015). For context, the study as a whole: In model experiments, template switching captured about one uniquely barcoded TCR beta cDNA molecule for every two T cells. Using deep sequencing normalized with unique cDNA molecular identifiers, the study measured how TCR beta repertoire diversity changes with age. Four age groups were formed from the donors: young (average 16 years), middle-aged (around 37), aged (about 62) and long-lived (around 80). Two additional independent replicas of 1 million unique cDNA reads from the same blood draw were analyzed for two donors (one aged 18 to 30 and one aged 80 or older).

General conclusions and limits of the study: Donor CMV infection status was unknown, potentially confounding age-related changes in expanded clonotypes. Because profiling used bulk unsorted PBMCs, naive and antigen-experienced compartments could not be compared conclusively. As age increased, observed TCR beta diversity per million T cells dropped in a roughly linear way, and a significant reduction was already evident by age 40. There was a strong correlation between observed TCR beta diversity and the percentage of naive T cells measured by flow cytometry. Compared with the aged group, more naive CD4+ T cells, fewer expanded clones and increased TCR diversity were shown by the long-lived group, suggesting age selection. Estimates of total diversity based on one million sequenced T cells were considered lower bounds and underestimates.

The receptor library was made with 5' RACE. The listed sequencing device is Illumina HiSeq 2500. A second PCR of roughly 7 to 11 cycles was performed with a sample-barcoded 5' primer and a J-beta primer mix. Each TCR beta cDNA molecule received a unique molecular identifier from a template-switch 5' adaptor carrying 12 random nucleotides. Each sample yielded at least 3 million CDR3-containing paired-end reads. All of the RNA was converted into first-strand cDNA using the Mint cDNA synthesis kit, with a TRBC-specific oligonucleotide serving as the primer. All cDNA was treated with uracil-DNA glycosylase and then went through a first 18-cycle PCR with the universal primers M1SS and BC2_uni_R. The study's own analysis went as follows. Normalization of each sample was performed by random selection of 1 million high-quality reads, each carrying a distinct molecular identifier. Reads sharing molecular identifiers were discarded rather than binned into consensus sequences. MiTCR, set to a Q25 quality threshold and the strictest error-elimination algorithm, was used for CDR3 identification, clonotype clustering and error correction. Lower-bound total TCR beta diversity was estimated with a nonparametric unseen species model using Euler transformation. TCRdb reprocessed the public reads (quality trimming at Q25 with fastp, clone calling with MiXCR) and kept in-frame beta chains. Identical CDR3 proteins give one entry, which carries the most common genes and DNA. These V and J calls originate from TCRdb's pipeline instead of the authors' own analysis. For this sample there are roughly 1,100,000 distinct CDR3 sequences; roughly 24% appear just once. Of the sample, less than 0.75% is held by the ten largest clones.

The CDR3 runs 16 residues from the cysteine to the phenylalanine. Only the CDR3 region is kept as DNA, spanning 48 bases read in frame from base 1. V is trimmed back by 6 bases and J by 6 bases, and the junction contains 14 bases that no gene match accounts for. Taken from the germline V gene, the CDR1 and CDR2 loops are SGHTA and FQGTGA. Points on this clonotype: This receptor's antigen is unknown. Per-base quality was not reported, and no clone a single base away is much larger than it.

Donors were a few dozen systemically healthy Caucasian individuals from Russia aged roughly 6 to 100 years. Each donor gave about 9.7 milliliters of peripheral blood, drawn into EDTA-treated Vacutainer tubes. Ficoll-Paque density-gradient centrifugation was used to isolate PBMCs, with at least 6 million obtained per sample. Total RNA was extracted from PBMCs with Trizol reagent, with at least 5.5 micrograms obtained per sample. The percentages of naive CD45RAhigh/CD27high T cells were determined by flow cytometry on a PBMC aliquot from every donor. The same data also contributed to another study, on T cells of mothers and their children. As noted in the second study: The donors were nine systemically healthy Caucasian individuals, made up of three mothers and their six children. cDNA synthesis consumed the entire amount of extracted RNA, loaded at around 1.4 ug RNA in each 15 ul reaction. In the second PCR, sample barcodes and 2-4 random nucleotides were introduced via the M1S primer. Over 9 million TCR beta CDR3 reads came from each mother, compared with a few million reads from each child. Thymic selection similarly shapes TCR recombination output in related and unrelated pairs, with minor effect from inherited differences. Related mother-child pairs always showed normalized repertoire overlap that was slightly higher than in unrelated mother-child pairs, though the difference was never significant. Persistent microchimeric T cell clones were not detected, at a sensitivity of around 99 clones per million clonotypes. Deep NGS was used in the study to compare the TCR beta repertoires of mothers and children and to look for features that separate related mother-child pairs from unrelated individuals. The mean age was approximately 41 +/- 4 years for the mothers and around 11 +/- 4 years for the children. Libraries were sequenced on Illumina HiSeq 2000 with 100+100 nt paired-end reads after adapter ligation with NEBNext reagents. To prevent cross-contamination, the mother and child libraries were prepared one month apart and sequenced in separate runs. For each donor, somewhere between about 500,000 and 2,300,000 distinct TCR beta clonotypes were identified. Naive TCR beta clonotypes were estimated from low-frequency clonotypes matched to each donor's FACS-determined naive share, without sorting.

This clonotype was obtained from a girl aged 2 to 9 in good health. Recombination connected TRBV7-3 to TRBJ2-7; 10 bases in the middle match TRBD2. The sample consisted of blood. The nucleotide sequence is given as TGTGCCAGCAGTCCCCCATTAGCGGGAGGAGAAGGCGAGCAGTACTTC. Protein translation: CASSPPLAGGEGEQYF.